The 16 T cell receptor beta chains presented below share a single source sample, sequenced in a study of cytomegalovirus exposure and HLA in healthy donors. The PCR employed 60 Vbeta primers together with 13 Jbeta primers. The protocol was immunoSEQ multiplex PCR, while the TCRdb copy is restricted to in-frame clones and leaves out a portion. The sample records about 170,000 clones, about four fifths being singletons. The specimen was PBMCs. The source of these receptors is a woman aged 45-65 years in good health and CMV-seropositive.

V usage is TRBV5-1 and J usage is TRBJ1-2; 10 bases line up with TRBD1. Germline CDR1 and CDR2: SGHRS and YFSETQ. Unmatched junction bases numbered 9, after V lost 4 bases and J lost 6 bases. This CDR3 region has 15 residues. CDR3 residues: CASSTTGTGANGYTF. The CDR3, as DNA: TGCGCCAGCAGCACAACCGGGACAGGGGCCAATGGCTACACCTTC.

V is TRBV5-1 and J is TRBJ1-6; D unresolved. Germline-derived CDR1 and CDR2 are SGHRS and YFSETQ. CDR3 length equals 12 residues. V was shortened by 5 bases and J by 8 bases, with 8 bases between the two germline ends. The CDR3 reads CASSFPDSPLHF. The CDR3 DNA sequence: TGCGCCAGCAGTTTCCCTGATTCACCCCTCCACTTT.

CDR3 nucleotides: TGTGCCAGCAGCTTACAGGGCGACTTCACAGAGACCCAGTACTTC. This translates into CASSLQGDFTETQYF. V usage is TRBV5-4 and J usage is TRBJ2-5; TRBD1 is a possible D gene (6 bases). The CDR3 has 15 amino acids. The V gene lost 2 bases and the J gene lost 4 bases, with 15 bases spanning the gap. The germline V gene encodes CDR1 SGHNT and CDR2 YYREEE (reference sequence). The full variable domain, rest sourced from reference TRBV5-4 and TRBJ2-5, is ETGVTQSPTHLIKTRGQQVTLRCSSQSGHNTVSWYQQALGQGPQFIFQYYREEENGRGNFPPRFSGLQFPNYSSELNVNALELDDSALYLCASSLQGDFTETQYFGPGTRLLVL.

This chain joins TRBV15 and TRBJ1-5; D remains unclear. Germline CDR1 LNHNV, CDR2 YYDKDF (reference sequence). CDR3 length: 14 amino acids. V dropped 0 bases and J dropped 6 bases, with 9 bases sitting between them. CDR3 nucleotide sequence: TGTGCCACCAGCAGAGATATGGGAGGTCAGCCCCAGCATTTT. Translation gives CATSRDMGGQPQHF.

This chain links TRBV28 with TRBJ2-1, with 8 bases lining up with TRBD1. Germline CDR1 MDHEN, CDR2 SYDVKM. This CDR3 contains 15 residues. Trimming cost V 5 bases and J 4 bases; bases outside gene matches: 7. CDR3 protein: CASSLDRGSYNEQFF. The CDR3 DNA is TGTGCCAGCAGTCTCGACAGGGGTAGTTACAATGAGCAGTTCTTC.

The rearrangement uses TRBV6-5 and TRBJ1-4; 8 positions agree with TRBD1. CDR3 size: 14 residues. V lost 7 bases to trimming and J lost 5 bases; unmatched junction nucleotides: 6. The germline CDR1 and CDR2 sequences are MNHEY and SVGAGI. CDR3 sequence (DNA): TGTGCCAGCACCAAAGGGGACAGGAATGAAAAACTGTTTTTT. This codes for CASTKGDRNEKLFF.

In the case of this clone: A junction boundary mismatches the germline segment, possibly from a read error. The rearrangement links TRBV7-3 to TRBJ2-3; 9 bases match TRBD2. The CDR3 is 18 amino acids. Germline V gene lookup returns CDR1 SGHTA and CDR2 FQGTGA. The chain's CDR3 is CSSSLNPASGERADTQYF. In DNA form, the CDR3 reads TGTTCCAGCAGCCTCAACCCAGCTAGCGGGGAGAGAGCAGATACGCAGTATTTT.

About this clone itself: Distinct nucleotide sequences in the sample also encode this CDR3. CDR3 protein: CASSQGRAGKETQYF. CDR3 nucleotides: TGTGCCAGCAGCCAAGGGAGGGCAGGCAAAGAGACCCAGTACTTC. The chain carries TRBV4-2 and TRBJ2-5; possibly TRBD2 for D (6 bases). The CDR3 length is 15 residues. Germline assignment: CDR1 LGHNA and CDR2 YNFKEQ. The V end was cut by 1 base, the J end by 3 bases, with 12 bases between.

This chain joins TRBV19 and TRBJ1-5; D is unclear. Between the trimmed V and J ends, which lost 5 bases and 9 bases, there was a span of 23 bases. Germline V gene data show CDR1 as LNHDA and CDR2 as SQIVND (reference sequence). There are 16 residues in the CDR3. CDR3 DNA sequence: TGTGCCAGTAGTGCATCCGGGAACAGACTACTACGGCCCCAGCATTTT. Translating gives CASSASGNRLLRPQHF.

V usage is TRBV29-1 and J usage is TRBJ1-1; TRBD1 matches 11 bases. This CDR3 region has 16 residues. Germline assignment: CDR1 SQVTM and CDR2 ANQGSEA. V shed 5 bases, J shed 5 bases, and the junction held 13 bases outside the gene matches. CDR3 DNA sequence: TGCAGCGTTCCTAGGACAGGGGGCTACGTGGAGACTGAAGCTTTCTTT. Amino acids: CSVPRTGGYVETEAFF.

The chain has TRBV13 and TRBJ1-1, with 7 bases fitting TRBD1. The germline gives CDR1 PRHDT, CDR2 FYEKMQ (reference sequence). Losses at the gene ends were 5 bases for V and 1 base for J; bases not matched to a gene: 10. CDR3 size: 16 residues. The CDR3 bases are TGTGCCAGCAGCCGCAGACAGGGACCTTCGAACACTGAAGCTTTCTTT. The encoded protein is CASSRRQGPSNTEAFF.

This rearrangement joins TRBV25-1 to TRBJ1-1; D perhaps matches TRBD1 (6 bases). V was shortened by 6 bases and J by 4 bases, with 18 bases between the two germline ends. The CDR3 runs to 15 residues. Germline-derived CDR1 and CDR2 are MGHDK and SYGVNS. The CDR3 loop reads CASSSPRGAFTEAFF. In DNA, the CDR3 is TGTGCCAGCAGCTCCCCTCGGGGGGCCTTCACTGAAGCTTTCTTT.

The chain recombines TRBV28 with TRBJ2-3; 7 bases are shared with TRBD1. Germline CDR1 and CDR2: MDHEN and SYDVKM. The CDR3 is 16 residues long. V lost 5 bases to trimming and J lost 4 bases; unmatched junction nucleotides: 12. The CDR3 DNA reads TGTGCCAGCAGTCAAACGACAGGGAGAGGCCCAGATACGCAGTATTTT. The encoded protein is CASSQTTGRGPDTQYF.

The CDR3 coding sequence is TGTGCCATCAGTGCAGCAGATACGCAGTATTTT. Amino acids: CAISAADTQYF. This rearrangement joins TRBV10-3 to TRBJ2-3, with D hard to call. V lost 4 bases and J 4 bases, leaving 3 bases between the germline ends. The CDR3 is 11 residues long. Germline CDR1 reads ENHRY; CDR2 reads SYGVKD.

The CDR3 DNA sequence: TGCGCCAGCAGCGGGACAGGGGGCCTATCTTATGGCTACACCTTC. This sequence encodes CASSGTGGLSYGYTF. This chain links TRBV5-1 with TRBJ1-2; 12 bases agree with TRBD1. Germline lookup yields CDR1 SGHRS and CDR2 YFSETQ. V gave up 4 bases and J gave up 5 bases; unmatched junction bases: 6. The length of the CDR3 is 15 residues.

J is TRBJ1-2 and V is TRBV28; 8 bases are a match to TRBD1. Trimming at V came to 5 bases and at J to 6 bases, leaving 8 bases not matched to a gene. This CDR3 has 14 amino acids. CDR1 is MDHEN and CDR2 is SYDVKM in the germline V gene. CDR3 sequence reads: CASSNDRGFDGYTF. The CDR3 DNA is TGTGCCAGCAGTAACGACAGGGGTTTCGATGGCTACACCTTC.